The T cell receptor beta chain under discussion was sequenced for a study of Graves' ophthalmopathy and Graves' hyperthyroidism. Between the trimmed V and J ends, which lost 5 bases and 8 bases, there was a span of 16 bases. CDR3 length: 13 amino acids. Germline CDR1 is SGHTA and CDR2 is FQGTGA. Clinicians diagnosed using symptoms, serum thyroxine, TRAb, thyroid ultrasound and orbital computed tomography. Beta-chain TCR CDR3 regions were amplified from RNA transcripts. Following a first-round RT-PCR that used HTBI primers, a second-round multiplex PCR was carried out. One entry per CDR3 protein, called by TCRdb with MiXCR from the multiplex PCR reads. The repertoire holds around 1,000,000 distinct CDR3 sequences, 36% seen once, with 11% in the top ten.

Specimen: peripheral blood or thyroid tissue (not recorded which). The sequence was obtained from an adult man with Graves' hyperthyroidism. The rearrangement links TRBV7-3 to TRBJ2-7; possibly TRBD1 for D (6 bases). The CDR3, as DNA: TGTGCCAGCAGCGGGGGCAGGGTCAATCAGCAGTACTTC. It is translated as CASSGGRVNQQYF.